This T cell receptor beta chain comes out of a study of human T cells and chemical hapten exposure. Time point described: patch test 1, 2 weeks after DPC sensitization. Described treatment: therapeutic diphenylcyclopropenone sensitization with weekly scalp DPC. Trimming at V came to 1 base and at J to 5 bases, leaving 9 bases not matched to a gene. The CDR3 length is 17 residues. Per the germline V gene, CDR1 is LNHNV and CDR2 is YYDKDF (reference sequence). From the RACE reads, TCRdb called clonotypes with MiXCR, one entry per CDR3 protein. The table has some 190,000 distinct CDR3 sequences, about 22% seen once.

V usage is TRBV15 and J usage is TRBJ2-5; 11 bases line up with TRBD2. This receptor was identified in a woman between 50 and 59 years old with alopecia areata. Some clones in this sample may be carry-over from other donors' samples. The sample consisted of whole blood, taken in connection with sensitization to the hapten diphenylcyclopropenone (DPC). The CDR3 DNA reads TGTGCCACCAGCAGAGGGTTAGCGGGAGGGCCCTCGGAGACCCAGTACTTC. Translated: CATSRGLAGGPSETQYF.